This T cell receptor beta chain derives from a study of OX40 agonist ivuxolimab in advanced cancers. This table comes from immunoSEQ multiplex PCR, and its TCRdb copy is limited to in-frame clones, with some not included. The data show about 80,000 clones, 84% seen once. The CDR3 contains 12 residues. Germline CDR1 MDHEN, CDR2 SYDVKM. The V end lost 5 bases, the J end lost 9 bases, and 11 bases lay between the germline ends. Prior autoimmune disease or systemic immunosuppression barred patients. This clone was seen more than once but under ten times. This chain connects TRBV28 to TRBJ2-1, with D possibly matching TRBD1 (6 bases). This sequence originates from an adult with an advanced solid tumor such as melanoma, head and neck, liver or kidney cancer. Specimen: CD4+ or CD8+ T cells sorted from blood, collected in a trial of the OX40 agonist ivuxolimab. For the CDR3, the DNA is TGTGCCAGCAGTACAGGGCACGGTGAGCAGTTCTTC. Protein: CASSTGHGEQFF.